Following are 21 T cell receptor beta chains from one sample sequenced in a study of blood T cell repertoires in COVID-19. Profiled with immunoSEQ multiplex PCR; TCRdb holds only in-frame clones, not every one. This table has more than 300,000 clones, approximately 89% appearing once. The source material was peripheral blood. These receptors were obtained from a woman aged 25 to 39 with COVID-19, enrolled during active disease.

On this clone: A read error may account for a junction end that differs from germline. V and J are TRBV7-7 and TRBJ2-5, with TRBD2 identical over 13 bases. The CDR3 runs 17 residues. Per germline, CDR1 SSHAT and CDR2 FNYEAQ (reference sequence). The CDR3 region is CASSLGPTSGGQETQYF. The CDR3 DNA reads TGTGCTAGCAGCTTAGGACCGACTAGCGGGGGGCAAGAGACCCAGTACTTC.

The chain employs TRBV24-1 and TRBJ2-7; TRBD1 aligns across 8 bases. J was trimmed by 3 bases and V by 5 bases; bases with no gene match: 23. CDR1 and CDR2 (germline): KGHDR, SFDVKD. The CDR3 has 20 amino acids. CDR3: CATSAKADRGLINCHYEQYV. DNA of the CDR3: TGTGCCACCAGTGCCAAAGCCGACAGGGGCCTGATTAACTGTCACTACGAGCAGTACGTC.

V usage is TRBV10-1 and J usage is TRBJ2-6, with D perhaps TRBD2 (5 bases). The V gene lost 7 bases and the J gene lost 4 bases, with 14 bases spanning the gap. CDR3 size: 15 residues. In germline, CDR1 is WNHNN, CDR2 SYGVQD (reference sequence). For the CDR3, the DNA is TGCGCCAGCATTTTTTGGGAGTCCGGGGCCAACGTCCTGACTTTC. It is translated as CASIFWESGANVLTF.

The rearrangement uses TRBV5-1 and TRBJ2-7; D is ambiguous. The CDR3 is made up of 14 amino acids. V lost 0 bases to trimming and J lost 3 bases, with 10 bases between them. The germline V gene encodes CDR1 SGHRS and CDR2 YFSETQ. In DNA, the CDR3 is TGCGCCAGCAGCTTGGGCCCCAGTTACTACGAGCAGTACGTC. Amino acid sequence: CASSLGPSYYEQYV.

This chain connects TRBV4-1 to TRBJ1-2, with TRBD1 as a possible D gene (5 bases). The CDR3 is made up of 14 amino acids. The ends were cut back, 7 bases at V and 3 bases at J, with 15 bases in the middle. The V gene's germline CDR1 is MGHRA and CDR2 YSYEKL. CDR3 amino acids: CASTPRTGHYGYTF. The DNA of the CDR3 is TGCGCCAGCACCCCTCGAACAGGCCACTATGGCTACACCTTC.

The V call is TRBV5-4, the J call TRBJ2-3; D is ambiguous. The CDR3 is made up of 14 amino acids. The V end lost 0 bases, the J end lost 9 bases, and 14 bases lay between the germline ends. CDR1 is SGHNT and CDR2 is YYREEE in the germline V gene (reference sequence). This CDR3 reads CASSLGGQTWTQYF. The CDR3 DNA reads as TGTGCCAGCAGCTTGGGCGGCCAAACATGGACGCAGTATTTT.

J is TRBJ1-2 and V is TRBV5-5; 7 positions match TRBD1. The length of the CDR3 is 16 residues. The germline CDR1 and CDR2 sequences are SGHKS and YYEKEE (reference sequence). V shed 0 bases and J 1 base; nucleotides not matched to a gene: 6. The CDR3 reads CASSLGRGPSNYGYTF. CDR3 in DNA: TGTGCCAGCAGCTTGGGGAGGGGGCCCAGTAACTATGGCTACACCTTC.

This chain joins TRBV5-6 and TRBJ1-1, with D unresolved. The germline CDR1 and CDR2 sequences are SGHDT and YYEEEE. The CDR3 consists of 16 residues. The V end was cut by 1 base, the J end by 1 base, with 14 bases between. CDR3 sequence reads: CASSLIRGRGNTEAFF. CDR3 nucleotide sequence: TGTGCCAGCAGCTTGATCAGAGGGCGAGGGAACACTGAAGCTTTCTTT.

This chain connects TRBV28 to TRBJ2-1; 8 bases are shared with TRBD1. V dropped 5 bases and J dropped 7; count of bases not matched to a gene: 7. Germline V lookup: CDR1 MDHEN, CDR2 SYDVKM. This CDR3 is built from 14 residues. The CDR3, as DNA: TGTGCCAGCAGTCGCGCTAGACAGGGGAATGAGCAGTTCTTC. It codes for CASSRARQGNEQFF. Based on the CDR3 plus reference TRBV28 and TRBJ2-1, the full variable domain is DVKVTQSSRYLVKRTGEKVFLECVQDMDHENMFWYRQDPGLGLRLIYFSYDVKMKEKGDIPEGYSVSREKKERFSLILESASTNQTSMYLCASSRARQGNEQFFGPGTRLTVL.

V and J are TRBV11-3 and TRBJ1-1; 7 bases are a match to TRBD1. The CDR3 covers 15 residues. Germline CDR1 SGHNT, CDR2 YENEEA. V was clipped by 5 bases and J by 0 bases; unmatched bases: 6. CDR3 region: CASSPTGTVNTEAFF. The CDR3 DNA follows: TGTGCCAGCAGCCCGACCGGGACAGTGAACACTGAAGCTTTCTTT.

For this clone: This sample includes further DNA sequences coding for the same CDR3. The chain recombines TRBV2 with TRBJ1-3, with D unresolved. The CDR3 totals 11 residues. The V end lost 6 bases, the J end lost 3 bases, and 3 bases lay between the germline ends. CDR1 SNHLY and CDR2 FYNNEI come from the germline V gene. Here the CDR3 DNA reads TGTGCCAGCAGCCGTGGAAACACCATATATTTT. Translated: CASSRGNTIYF.

The CDR3 region is CASSATGSGNTIYF. CDR3 DNA: TGTGCCAGCAGCGCGACAGGGTCTGGAAACACCATATATTTT. The chain has TRBV7-8 and TRBJ1-3, with 7 bases that match TRBD1. J gave up 1 base and V 5 bases, and 2 bases lay outside the gene matches. Germline V gene lookup returns CDR1 SGHVS and CDR2 FQNEAQ. This CDR3 contains 14 residues.

This clone was found a few times. The rearrangement links TRBV3-1 (or the pseudogene TRBV3-2) to TRBJ1-2; D not certain. This CDR3 has 14 residues. Germline-derived CDR1 and CDR2 are LGHDT and YNNKEL (reference sequence). V lost 1 base to trimming and J lost 8 bases, with 14 bases between them. The CDR3 here is CASSQVGQRGGYTF. In DNA, the CDR3 is TGTGCCAGCAGCCAAGTTGGCCAGAGAGGCGGCTACACCTTC.

This clone occurred a few times. The chain has TRBV7-2 and TRBJ2-7, with 10 nucleotides matching TRBD2. V dropped 2 bases and J dropped 3; count of bases not matched to a gene: 7. The CDR3 loop spans 16 amino acids. Germline V gene sequence: CDR1 SGHTA, CDR2 FQGNSA. The CDR3 sequence: CASSLTVQRGGYEQYF. The CDR3 nucleotides are TGTGCCAGCAGCTTAACGGTACAGCGGGGGGGCTACGAGCAGTACTTC.

The chain couples TRBV6-1 to TRBJ1-1; 9 positions agree with TRBD1. J was trimmed by 1 base and V by 7 bases; bases with no gene match: 10. Germline CDR1 reads MNHNS; CDR2 reads SASEGT. The CDR3 runs 16 residues. The CDR3 DNA sequence: TGTGCCAGCAATGACCGGGACAGGGTAGCGAACACTGAAGCTTTCTTT. Translation: CASNDRDRVANTEAFF.

This sequence joins TRBV5-4 and TRBJ1-1; D possibly corresponds to TRBD1 (5 bases). The V gene's germline CDR1 is SGHNT and CDR2 YYREEE (reference sequence). V lost 5 bases and J lost 1, with 15 bases in between. The CDR3 covers 15 residues. The CDR3 is CASSYRLMANTEAFF. DNA for the CDR3: TGTGCCAGCAGTTACAGGTTAATGGCGAACACTGAAGCTTTCTTT.

V usage is TRBV10-3 and J usage is TRBJ2-7, with 10 positions matching TRBD2. Germline V CDR1 and CDR2: ENHRY, SYGVKD. CDR3 length: 18 residues. V was clipped by 6 bases and J by 0 bases; unmatched bases: 14. The CDR3: CAISAMASGGTTSYEQYF. CDR3 bases: TGTGCCATCAGCGCGATGGCTAGCGGGGGCACCACCTCCTACGAGCAGTACTTC.

The V gene is TRBV7-2, the J gene TRBJ2-2; 7 bases line up with TRBD1. V shed 5 bases and J 2 bases; nucleotides not matched to a gene: 5. Germline V CDR1 and CDR2: SGHTA, FQGNSA. This CDR3 contains 15 residues. DNA of the CDR3: TGTGCCAGCAGCAGAGGGACAGCTAACACCGGGGAGCTGTTTTTT. It encodes CASSRGTANTGELFF.

This clone was seen once. This rearrangement joins TRBV6-5 to TRBJ1-1; 7 nucleotides agree with TRBD1. V shed 8 bases and J 14 bases; nucleotides not matched to a gene: 17. The CDR3 totals 13 residues. The germline V gene encodes CDR1 MNHEY and CDR2 SVGAGI. This CDR3 is CASLTGLGQRWFF. Written as DNA, the CDR3 is TGTGCCAGCTTGACAGGGTTGGGACAGAGGTGGTTCTTT.

The genes are TRBV5-4 and TRBJ1-2, with D possibly matching TRBD1 (6 bases). This CDR3 has 14 amino acids. Germline CDR1 and CDR2: SGHNT and YYREEE (reference sequence). V dropped 4 bases and J dropped 2 bases, with 12 bases sitting between them. DNA for the CDR3: TGTGCCAGCAGCGCCCGGACAGTGAACTATGGCTACACCTTC. Translation gives CASSARTVNYGYTF.

As DNA, the CDR3 is TGTGCCAGCAGCTTCCGAGGGATAGAGCAGTACTTC. Encoded protein: CASSFRGIEQYF. This sequence joins TRBV5-6 and TRBJ2-7; D is possibly TRBD2 (5 bases). Germline CDR1 SGHDT, CDR2 YYEEEE. V was clipped by 2 bases and J by 7 bases, with 10 bases between them. This CDR3 has 12 residues.